Each of the 8 T cell receptor beta chains below was sequenced from the same sample in a study of somatic mutations in cytotoxic T cells in rheumatoid arthritis. The repertoire was sequenced with immunoSEQ multiplex PCR; TCRdb's copy has only in-frame clones and lacks some. The sample lists more than 9,000 clones; around 79% were seen once. Source material: CD8+ T cells sorted from blood. All receptors come from an adult with rheumatoid arthritis.

The V gene is TRBV2, the J gene TRBJ2-5; D gene unclear. V lost 5 bases, J lost 2 bases, and 0 bases lay in between. The germline CDR1 and CDR2 sequences are SNHLY and FYNNEI. The CDR3 runs 10 residues. For the CDR3, the DNA is TGTGCCAGCAGTCAAGAGACCCAGTACTTC. Residues: CASSQETQYF.

This sequence joins TRBV11-3 and TRBJ2-6, with D unresolved. The germline CDR1 and CDR2 sequences are SGHNT and YENEEA. Trimming took off 5 bases at V and 4 bases at J, with 6 bases between the two ends. There are 13 residues in the CDR3. CDR3 residues: CASSARGANVLTF. In DNA, the CDR3 is TGTGCCAGCAGCGCCCGCGGGGCCAACGTCCTGACTTTC.

The gene calls are TRBV4-3 and TRBJ2-2; D could derive from TRBD1 or TRBD2 (5 bases each). The ends were cut back, 0 bases at V and 4 bases at J, with 9 bases in the middle. CDR1 and CDR2 (germline): LGHNA, YSLEER. This CDR3 comprises 15 residues. In DNA form, the CDR3 reads TGCGCCAGCAGCCAAGATTATGGGGGCACCGGGGAGCTGTTTTTT. Protein sequence: CASSQDYGGTGELFF.

This chain joins TRBV6-5 and TRBJ1-1, with D perhaps matching TRBD1 (5 bases). The CDR3 spans 13 residues. Per the germline V gene, CDR1 is MNHEY and CDR2 is SVGAGI. The V end was cut by 5 bases, the J end by 6 bases, with 13 bases between. The CDR3 DNA reads as TGTGCCAGCAGTAGGGACTTCGTAGCTGAAGCTTTCTTT. Translating it yields CASSRDFVAEAFF.

This chain joins TRBV5-1 and TRBJ1-1; 9 bases align to TRBD1. V lost 7 bases and J lost 3; bases outside the gene matches: 13. CDR1 and CDR2 (germline): SGHRS, YFSETQ. The CDR3 spans 16 residues. CDR3 DNA: TGCGCCAGCGGGGGGGTTGGACAGGGGCTTTACACTGAAGCTTTCTTT. It codes for CASGGVGQGLYTEAFF.

The CDR3 nucleotides read TGTGCCAGTTCAGGGGGTGCCGATAGCAATCAGCCCCAGCATTTT. Protein product: CASSGGADSNQPQHF. This chain joins TRBV6-1 and TRBJ1-5, with 7 bases lining up with TRBD1. The CDR3 is 15 amino acids. Germline V gene data show CDR1 as MNHNS and CDR2 as SASEGT. V trimming: 9 bases; J trimming: 0 bases; junction bases outside the gene matches: 8.

This clone was observed a handful of times. J is TRBJ2-7 and V is TRBV4-1, with 11 bases aligning to TRBD1. This CDR3 region has 15 residues. Trimming at V came to 4 bases and at J to 4 bases, leaving 6 bases not matched to a gene. The germline V gene encodes CDR1 MGHRA and CDR2 YSYEKL. CDR3 region: CASSPTGTGGYEQYF. CDR3 coding DNA: TGCGCCAGCAGCCCTACGGGGACAGGGGGATACGAGCAGTACTTC.

V usage is TRBV27 and J usage is TRBJ2-6, with D maybe TRBD1 (5 bases). V shed 0 bases and J shed 0 bases, with 12 bases lying between them. From germline, CDR1 is MNHEY and CDR2 SMNVEV (reference sequence). The CDR3 has 18 residues. This CDR3 reads CASSLSGAPSSGANVLTF. Written as DNA, the CDR3 is TGTGCCAGCAGTTTATCAGGGGCTCCAAGCTCTGGGGCCAACGTCCTGACTTTC.